The entry below describes one TCR beta chain. The data were obtained in a study of control samples from healthy donors and cancer patients. Libraries were prepared by immunoSEQ multiplex PCR; TCRdb keeps only in-frame clonotypes and omits some of them. The sample includes around 120,000 clones, around nine tenths of them seen just once. From germline, CDR1 is LNHDA and CDR2 SQIVND (reference sequence). The V segment lost 9 bases and the J segment 5 bases; nucleotides outside the gene matches: 1. The CDR3 spans 12 residues. The chain combines TRBV19 with TRBJ1-5; 10 bases match TRBD1. The origin of this receptor is a woman in her 70s in good health. Sequencing input: blood. The CDR3 DNA is TGTGCCAGCGGACAGGGGGATCAGCCCCAGCATTTT. As protein: CASGQGDQPQHF.